This T cell receptor (beta chain) was sequenced during a study of blood T cell repertoires in COVID-19. Assay: immunoSEQ multiplex PCR; the TCRdb copy retains only in-frame clones and omits some. The table records around 80,000 clones, 82% of them present only once. The CDR3 is 17 residues long. Germline V gene sequence: CDR1 MNHEY, CDR2 SMNVEV (reference sequence). The V end lost 0 bases, the J end lost 0 bases, and 12 bases lay between the germline ends. The V call is TRBV27, the J call TRBJ2-1; D is possibly TRBD1 (5 bases). The specimen sequenced was peripheral blood. The receptor was isolated from a man in his sixties with acute or convalescent COVID-19. CDR3 in DNA: TGTGCCAGCAGTTTATCGATTGGACACAGCTCCTACAATGAGCAGTTCTTC. It translates to CASSLSIGHSSYNEQFF.